The next 6 T cell receptor beta chains were all read from a single sample in a study of T-cell memory formation after mild COVID-19. TCRdb re-called the 5' RACE reads with MiXCR, one entry per CDR3 protein. The sample consists of 300,000 to 400,000 distinct CDR3 sequences, 20% to 25% of them appearing once. The sample comprised PBMCs or a T cell subset sorted from them (not recorded which). These receptor sequences come from an adult woman who had mild COVID-19 (a few samples of this study predate the infection). Cell type and time point are not known.

This clonotype occurred a few times. The CDR3 is CASSEVGLAGGGSYEQYF. The CDR3 nucleotides read TGTGCCAGCAGTGAAGTCGGCCTAGCGGGCGGAGGTTCCTACGAGCAGTACTTC. The rearrangement joins TRBV2 to TRBJ2-7; 8 bases are a match to TRBD2. CDR1 is SNHLY, CDR2 FYNNEI, per germline. The CDR3 covers 18 residues. J gave up 1 base and V 1 base, and 12 bases lay outside the gene matches.

Within the sample, this clonotype is medium-sized. CDR3 DNA sequence: TGTGCCAGCAGCCCAAGGGCAGGGAAGGGTGAGCAGTTCTTC. Amino acids: CASSPRAGKGEQFF. The genes are TRBV7-9 and TRBJ2-1, with D tentatively TRBD1 (5 bases). From germline, CDR1 is SEHNR and CDR2 FQNEAQ (reference sequence). The CDR3 covers 14 residues. The V gene lost 5 bases and the J gene lost 9 bases, with 17 bases spanning the gap. Full variable domain (rest looked up from reference TRBV7-9 and TRBJ2-1): DTGVSQNPRHKITKRGQNVTFRCDPISEHNRLYWYRQTLGQGPEFLTYFQNEAQLEKSRLLSDRFSAERPKGSFSTLEIQRTEQGDSAMYLCASSPRAGKGEQFFGPGTRLTVL.

This clonotype came up a few times. The CDR3 nucleotides are TGTGCCAGCAGCTTCGTGCTTTCGCCCGGGGAGCTGTTTTTT. Protein sequence: CASSFVLSPGELFF. The chain uses TRBV9 and TRBJ2-2, with D uncertain. Germline V gene sequence: CDR1 SGDLS, CDR2 YYNGEE. This CDR3 region has 14 residues. Trimming cost V 4 bases and J 6 bases, with 13 bases left between them. Full variable domain (missing parts from reference TRBV9 and TRBJ2-2): DSGVTQTPKHLITATGQRVTLRCSPRSGDLSVYWYQQSLDQGLQFLIQYYNGEERAKGNILERFSAQQFPDLHSELNLSSLELGDSALYFCASSFVLSPGELFFGEGSRLTVL.

The table lists this clonotype with a few counts. The chain couples TRBV10-3 to TRBJ2-3; D is unclear. Germline assignment: CDR1 ENHRY and CDR2 SYGVKD. The V and J ends lost 1 base and 5 bases respectively, with 10 bases between them. This CDR3 spans 14 amino acids. The CDR3 region is CAISEFNGQDTQYF. CDR3 in DNA: TGTGCCATCAGTGAGTTCAATGGTCAAGATACGCAGTATTTT.

This clonotype was found once. This sequence joins TRBV11-3 and TRBJ2-1, with 13 bases lining up with TRBD2. V lost 0 bases to trimming and J lost 9 bases; unmatched junction nucleotides: 8. The CDR3 is made up of 17 amino acids. The germline CDR1 and CDR2 sequences are SGHNT and YENEEA. The CDR3 nucleotides read TGTGCCAGCAGCTTAGATGGCTTGGGACTAGCGGGACGTGAGCAGTTCTTC. It encodes CASSLDGLGLAGREQFF.

Only a few counts were recorded for this clonotype. The rearrangement links TRBV2 to TRBJ2-6; no clear D gene. The germline gives CDR1 SNHLY, CDR2 FYNNEI. V was pared by 4 bases and J by 0 bases, with 4 bases between. This CDR3 is 14 amino acids long. The CDR3 is CASSVPSGANVLTF. CDR3 nucleotides: TGTGCCAGCAGTGTCCCCTCTGGGGCCAACGTCCTGACTTTC.